The clone carrying this TCR beta chain was detected many times. Its specificity is not known. This sample is drawn from a study of CD8 T cells in ankylosing spondylitis. Study conclusions and caveats: Significant enrichment of disease-linked clones was reportedly seen in matched ankylosing spondylitis synovial fluid. Relatively scarce in peripheral blood, disease-linked clones were CD8+. It appeared that ankylosing spondylitis blood was characterized by a TCR beta motif of roughly 8 highly homologous variants.

Quantitative 5'-RACE was performed with molecular barcodes, and it yielded the TCR beta libraries. MiXCR was run by TCRdb on the 5' RACE reads, yielding one entry per CDR3 protein. The sample lists about 140,000 distinct CDR3 sequences, just under 7.5% occurring once. This CDR3 spans 14 amino acids. V was trimmed by 2 bases and J by 5 bases, leaving 9 bases between them. Germline-derived CDR1 and CDR2 are ENHRY and SYGVKD. The rearrangement links TRBV10-3 to TRBJ2-2, with D unresolved. Sample: blood, either unsorted or a sorted T cell fraction (not recorded which). This receptor was obtained from a female donor with ankylosing spondylitis or in good health (not recorded which). The CDR3 is CAISENGVTGELFF. DNA for the CDR3: TGTGCCATCAGTGAGAATGGCGTTACCGGGGAGCTGTTTTTT.